The 8 T cell receptor beta chains below come from one sample, sequenced in a study of blood T cell repertoires in COVID-19. Sequencing used immunoSEQ multiplex PCR; TCRdb keeps in-frame clones, though not all of them. The sample consists of 190,000 or so clones, about nine tenths of them appearing once. Specimen: PBMCs or T cells enriched from blood (not recorded which). The receptors stem from a woman aged 25-40 years who had recovered from COVID-19.

The chain joins TRBV6-5 to TRBJ2-7; D perhaps matches TRBD2 (5 bases). There are 14 residues in the CDR3. The germline V and J ends were trimmed by 5 bases and 3 bases, with 14 bases remaining between them. Per germline, CDR1 MNHEY and CDR2 SVGAGI. CDR3 in amino acids: CASSRENLFYEQYF. Written as DNA, the CDR3 is TGTGCCAGCAGTAGGGAGAACCTTTTCTACGAGCAGTACTTC.

The gene calls are TRBV28 and TRBJ1-5; 7 nucleotides match TRBD1. The J segment lost 3 bases and the V segment lost 8 bases, leaving 7 bases of the junction unmatched. CDR3 length: 14 amino acids. Germline V gives CDR1 MDHEN, CDR2 SYDVKM. The CDR3, as DNA: TGTGCCAGCGCCCTACAGGGGATCAATCAGCCCCAGCATTTT. Residues: CASALQGINQPQHF.

This clone was seen only once. The rearrangement links TRBV7-2 to TRBJ2-3, with 9 bases that match TRBD2. After removal of 1 base from V and 8 bases from J, the junction contained 7 bases not matched to a gene. Germline V lookup: CDR1 SGHTA, CDR2 FQGNSA. The CDR3 runs 15 residues. This chain's CDR3 is CASSLGITSGRTQYF. DNA of the CDR3: TGTGCCAGCAGCTTAGGGATCACTAGCGGGCGTACGCAGTATTTT.

The gene calls are TRBV2 and TRBJ2-2; a possible D gene is TRBD2 (5 bases). V lost 7 bases and J 4 bases, leaving 13 bases between the germline ends. There are 14 residues in the CDR3. Germline V gene data show CDR1 as SNHLY and CDR2 as FYNNEI. CDR3 region: CASTGLRGTGELFF. CDR3 DNA: TGTGCCAGCACTGGACTTCGTGGCACCGGGGAGCTGTTTTTT.

The chain is built from TRBV5-4 and TRBJ1-2; D possibly corresponds to TRBD1 (6 bases). Germline CDR1 and CDR2: SGHNT and YYREEE (reference sequence). The germline V and J ends were trimmed by 3 bases and 1 base, with 16 bases remaining between them. This CDR3 comprises 16 residues. This CDR3 is CASSSPRDTLNYGYTF. CDR3 nucleotide sequence: TGTGCCAGCAGCTCTCCCCGGGACACCCTTAACTATGGCTACACCTTC. Full variable domain (rest looked up from reference TRBV5-4 and TRBJ1-2): ETGVTQSPTHLIKTRGQQVTLRCSSQSGHNTVSWYQQALGQGPQFIFQYYREEENGRGNFPPRFSGLQFPNYSSELNVNALELDDSALYLCASSSPRDTLNYGYTFGSGTRLTVV.

The CDR3 is CASSMGPEAFF. CDR3 in DNA: TGTGCCAGTAGTATGGGGCCAGAAGCTTTCTTT. The chain carries TRBV19 and TRBJ1-1, with D perhaps TRBD1 (5 bases). The CDR3 sequence is 11 residues long. The ends were cut back, 3 bases at V and 8 bases at J, with 7 bases in the middle. CDR1 and CDR2 from the germline V gene are LNHDA and SQIVND (reference sequence).

The V and J genes are TRBV19 and TRBJ1-5, with 9 bases fitting TRBD1. CDR1 and CDR2 (germline): LNHDA, SQIVND (reference sequence). V was clipped by 4 bases and J by 0 bases; unmatched bases: 7. This CDR3 spans 17 amino acids. CDR3 in DNA: TGTGCCAGTAGTAAGCGGACAGGGGAAAATAGCAATCAGCCCCAGCATTTT. Translated, it gives CASSKRTGENSNQPQHF. Drawing the rest from reference TRBV19 and TRBJ1-5, the complete variable domain is DGGITQSPKYLFRKEGQNVTLSCEQNLNHDAMYWYRQDPGQGLRLIYYSQIVNDFQKGDIAEGYSVSREKKESFPLTVTSAQKNPTAFYLCASSKRTGENSNQPQHFGDGTRLSIL.

A single count supports this clone. The V and J genes are TRBV12-3 or TRBV12-4 and TRBJ1-1; unclear D gene. The V end lost 5 bases, the J end lost 4 bases, and 11 bases lay between the germline ends. The length of the CDR3 is 13 residues. CDR3 protein: CASSLTTGTEAFF. CDR3 DNA sequence: TGTGCCAGCAGTCTGACCACGGGCACTGAAGCTTTCTTT.